Below are 32 T cell receptor beta chains sequenced from a single sample in a study of blood T cell repertoires in COVID-19. Only in-frame clones appear in the TCRdb table, and some are missing; sequencing was by immunoSEQ multiplex PCR. This sample has 250,000 to 350,000 clones, with 70% to 90% found just once. Sequenced sample: peripheral blood. These receptors all stem from a woman aged 50 to 60 who had recovered from COVID-19.

The chain links TRBV9 to TRBJ2-2; 7 bases are a match to TRBD1. After removal of 3 bases from V and 4 bases from J, the junction contained 3 bases not matched to a gene. CDR3 length: 14 amino acids. Per the germline V gene, CDR1 is SGDLS and CDR2 is YYNGEE. The CDR3 here is CASSEGDSTGELFF. In DNA, the CDR3 is TGTGCCAGCAGCGAGGGGGACAGCACCGGGGAGCTGTTTTTT.

The V and J genes are TRBV4-3 and TRBJ2-1, with 7 positions matching TRBD1. V was clipped by 6 bases and J by 3 bases; unmatched bases: 8. CDR1 LGHNA and CDR2 YSLEER come from the germline V gene. The CDR3 consists of 15 residues. In DNA, the CDR3 is TGCGCCAGCAGTATAGACAGGGATCTCTACAATGAGCAGTTCTTC. Its translation is CASSIDRDLYNEQFF.

J is TRBJ2-1 and V is TRBV19; 12 bases are shared with TRBD2. The V segment lost 9 bases and the J segment 9 bases; nucleotides outside the gene matches: 18. CDR1 is LNHDA and CDR2 is SQIVND in the germline V gene (reference sequence). This CDR3 contains 17 residues. The CDR3 reads CASESSGRADFVGEQFF. The CDR3, as DNA: TGTGCCAGCGAGTCTAGCGGGAGGGCCGATTTTGTGGGTGAGCAGTTCTTC.

V gene TRBV7-2 combines with J gene TRBJ2-1, with D possibly matching TRBD2 (6 bases). The CDR3 spans 16 residues. Trimming shortened V by 5 bases and J by 2 bases, and 16 bases separated the two germline ends. Germline CDR1 SGHTA, CDR2 FQGNSA. CDR3 region: CASSPGLAQTYNEQFF. The CDR3, as DNA: TGTGCCAGCAGCCCCGGCCTAGCGCAAACCTACAATGAGCAGTTCTTC.

The chain recombines TRBV6-1 with TRBJ2-1, with 7 bases that match TRBD2. With 3 bases clipped from V and 4 bases from J, the junction kept 3 bases outside the gene matches. The CDR3 covers 14 residues. Germline V gene sequence: CDR1 MNHNS, CDR2 SASEGT. For the CDR3, the DNA is TGTGCCAGCAGTGAGGCTAGCGGTTACAATGAGCAGTTCTTC. Translating gives CASSEASGYNEQFF.

This clone was seen ten or more times. The chain joins TRBV4-1 to TRBJ2-2; tentatively, D is TRBD1 (6 bases). V lost 8 bases to trimming and J lost 5 bases, with 15 bases between them. Per germline, CDR1 MGHRA and CDR2 YSYEKL. CDR3 length equals 14 residues. CDR3 coding DNA: TGCGCCAGCGGGGGCGGGTTGTGGACCGGGGAGCTGTTTTTT. Translation: CASGGGLWTGELFF.

This chain connects TRBV10-3 to TRBJ2-3; weak D call: TRBD1 (6 bases). CDR3 length: 13 residues. Per the germline V gene, CDR1 is ENHRY and CDR2 is SYGVKD. V lost 11 bases to trimming and J lost 5 bases, with 17 bases between them. The CDR3 region is CALGTTLGDTQYF. The CDR3 region has the DNA TGTGCCCTGGGGACAACCCTTGGAGATACGCAGTATTTT.

V usage is TRBV7-2 and J usage is TRBJ2-2, with 12 nucleotides matching TRBD1. The junction had 5 bases not matched to a gene; V was cut back by 0 bases and J by 6 bases. CDR3 length equals 17 residues. Germline V lookup: CDR1 SGHTA, CDR2 FQGNSA. The CDR3 reads CASSLAGQGADSGELFF. CDR3 DNA sequence: TGTGCCAGCAGCTTAGCGGGACAGGGGGCTGATTCCGGGGAGCTGTTTTTT. Combining the CDR3 with reference TRBV7-2 and TRBJ2-2 gives the whole variable domain GAGVSQSPSNKVTEKGKDVELRCDPISGHTALYWYRQSLGQGLEFLIYFQGNSAPDKSGLPSDRFSAERTGGSVSTLTIQRTQQEDSAVYLCASSLAGQGADSGELFFGEGSRLTVL.

V and J are TRBV19 and TRBJ1-5; D may be TRBD1 (5 bases). The CDR3 is 13 residues long. The germline V gene has CDR1 LNHDA and CDR2 SQIVND (reference sequence). V gave up 8 bases and J gave up 6 bases, with 14 bases separating them. CDR3 loop: CASSPGGSQPQHF. CDR3 DNA: TGTGCCAGTTCCCCCGGGGGTAGTCAGCCCCAGCATTTT.

The J gene is TRBJ1-4, the V gene TRBV2; D perhaps matches TRBD1 (6 bases). Trimming left V 7 bases short and J 2 bases short, with 8 bases between. Looked up from germline, CDR1 is SNHLY and CDR2 is FYNNEI. This CDR3 is built from 13 residues. CDR3 DNA sequence: TGTGCCAGCAATGGACAGACTAATGAAAAACTGTTTTTT. The encoded protein is CASNGQTNEKLFF.

The rearrangement uses TRBV12-3 or TRBV12-4 and TRBJ1-1; TRBD1 matches 8 bases. The CDR3 totals 13 residues. V gave up 6 bases and J gave up 4 bases; unmatched junction bases: 4. The CDR3 sequence is CASSGTGGTEAFF. CDR3 DNA sequence: TGTGCCAGCAGCGGCACAGGGGGCACTGAAGCTTTCTTT.

J is TRBJ1-1 and V is TRBV5-5, with a possible D match to TRBD1 (6 bases). Germline V gene lookup returns CDR1 SGHKS and CDR2 YYEKEE (reference sequence). The V gene lost 2 bases and the J gene lost 5 bases, with 13 bases spanning the gap. The CDR3 loop spans 14 amino acids. CDR3 bases: TGTGCCAGCAGCTTTACCGGGGGGCGAACTGAAGCTTTCTTT. It is translated as CASSFTGGRTEAFF.

A few counts support this clone. Other DNA sequences of this sample code for an identical CDR3. The gene calls are TRBV19 and TRBJ1-1; D is ambiguous. The CDR3 is 13 amino acids. The germline V gene encodes CDR1 LNHDA and CDR2 SQIVND (reference sequence). Trimming pared 3 bases from V and 3 bases from J, leaving 8 bases between. CDR3 loop: CASSIRGDTEAFF. For the CDR3, the DNA is TGTGCCAGTAGTATCCGCGGGGACACTGAAGCTTTCTTT.

This chain joins TRBV23-1 and TRBJ2-1; the D gene is possibly TRBD1 (5 bases). TRBV23-1 is an ORF; its function is uncertain. V lost 8 bases, J lost 3 bases, and 26 bases lay in between. The CDR3 is 18 residues long. CDR3 DNA: TGCGCCAGCGGCCCTTACCCATCAGGGCACCGACTCTACAATGAGCAGTTCTTC. This sequence encodes CASGPYPSGHRLYNEQFF.

The chain is built from TRBV7-3 and TRBJ2-1, with a weak D call TRBD2 (5 bases). Germline V gene lookup returns CDR1 SGHTA and CDR2 FQGTGA. Trimming left V 2 bases short and J 4 bases short, with 12 bases between. The CDR3 spans 15 residues. In DNA, the CDR3 is TGTGCCAGCAGCTTAGGGAGCGCCCCTTACAATGAGCAGTTCTTC. It encodes CASSLGSAPYNEQFF.

This clone was picked up one time. The chain uses TRBV30 and TRBJ2-7; no firm D call. Germline lookup yields CDR1 GTSNPN and CDR2 SVGIG (reference sequence). Trimming stripped 0 bases from V and 1 base from J, with 7 bases between. The CDR3 runs to 13 residues. This chain's CDR3 is CAWSVQTSYEQYF. The CDR3 coding sequence is TGTGCCTGGAGTGTTCAGACTTCCTACGAGCAGTACTTC.

The J gene is TRBJ2-7, the V gene TRBV18, with TRBD2 identical over 12 bases. The V segment lost 3 bases and the J segment 0 bases; nucleotides outside the gene matches: 0. The CDR3 spans 15 residues. From germline, CDR1 is KGHSH and CDR2 LQKENI. CDR3 DNA: TGTGCCAGCTCACCGGGACTAGCGGGCTCCTACGAGCAGTACTTC. Protein product: CASSPGLAGSYEQYF.

This clone is a singleton in its sample. The chain has TRBV5-8 and TRBJ1-3; D not certain. Germline CDR1 SGHTS, CDR2 YDEGEE. The CDR3 contains 15 residues. Trimming removed 4 bases at V and 0 bases at J, with 11 bases between. CDR3 bases: TGTGCCAGCAGCCGCCGGGGAGACTCTGGAAACACCATATATTTT. It translates to CASSRRGDSGNTIYF.

This clone was recorded once. The V gene is TRBV30, the J gene TRBJ2-3, with 8 nucleotides matching TRBD1. CDR1 GTSNPN and CDR2 SVGIG come from the germline V gene (reference sequence). The CDR3 runs to 15 residues. Losses at the gene ends were 3 bases for V and 3 bases for J; bases not matched to a gene: 8. The CDR3 DNA reads as TGTGCCTGGAGCCACAGGGGGGAGTTGACAGATACGCAGTATTTT. Amino acid sequence: CAWSHRGELTDTQYF.

This rearrangement joins TRBV5-3 to TRBJ1-1; D gene unclear. TRBV5-3 qualifies as an ORF whose function is uncertain. The CDR3 sequence is 14 residues long. Deletions cut 4 bases from V and 10 bases from J, with 20 bases between. CDR3 amino acids: CARSPSLEGVVAFF. For the CDR3, the DNA is TGTGCCAGAAGCCCGAGCTTGGAGGGCGTAGTAGCTTTCTTT.

This chain connects TRBV27 to TRBJ1-6; no clear D gene. V shed 1 base and J shed 0 bases, with 16 bases lying between them. Germline values: CDR1 MNHEY, CDR2 SMNVEV (reference sequence). The CDR3 runs 19 residues. DNA of the CDR3: TGTGCCAGCAGTTTATTAGGGAGGACCGGGAGCTCCTATAATTCACCCCTCCACTTT. Amino acid sequence: CASSLLGRTGSSYNSPLHF.

A single count supports this clone. The gene calls are TRBV10-1 and TRBJ1-5, with 8 bases matching TRBD1. V was clipped by 4 bases and J by 4 bases; unmatched bases: 9. The length of the CDR3 is 16 residues. Germline CDR1 WNHNN, CDR2 SYGVQD (reference sequence). The CDR3 sequence is CASSASGQGVNQPQHF. The CDR3 bases are TGCGCCAGCAGTGCATCCGGACAGGGAGTAAATCAGCCCCAGCATTTT.

The chain joins TRBV7-2 to TRBJ2-7; 9 positions match TRBD1. This CDR3 has 16 amino acids. V lost 2 bases to trimming and J lost 10 bases; unmatched junction nucleotides: 15. CDR1 is SGHTA, CDR2 FQGNSA, per germline. The CDR3 reads CASSLSLPGQGFGQYF. CDR3 DNA: TGTGCCAGCAGCTTATCGCTACCGGGACAGGGTTTCGGCCAGTACTTC.

V is TRBV6-2 or TRBV6-3 and J is TRBJ1-2, with TRBD1 matching over 10 bases. Looked up from germline, CDR1 is MNHEY and CDR2 is SVGEGT. Losses at the gene ends were 2 bases for V and 4 bases for J; bases not matched to a gene: 4. The CDR3 is made up of 15 amino acids. CDR3 sequence (DNA): TGTGCCAGCAGTTACGGGACAGGGGTTACCTATGGCTACACCTTC. This gives the protein CASSYGTGVTYGYTF.

This rearrangement joins TRBV28 to TRBJ1-3; TRBD1 matches at 8 bases. Germline trimming cut 6 bases from V and 2 bases from J; bases unmatched to any gene: 3. CDR1 and CDR2 (germline): MDHEN, SYDVKM. CDR3 length: 14 residues. In DNA form, the CDR3 reads TGTGCCAGCAGCCTCAGGGGGCCTGGAAACACCATATATTTT. The encoded protein is CASSLRGPGNTIYF.

In this sample, this clone turned up once. The genes are TRBV24-1 and TRBJ2-1; 11 bases map to TRBD2. Unmatched junction bases numbered 9, after V lost 4 bases and J lost 8 bases. Germline CDR1 reads KGHDR; CDR2 reads SFDVKD. This CDR3 is 16 amino acids long. The CDR3 DNA sequence: TGTGCCACCAGTGACCTCCCTAGCGGGGGGCGGGATGAGCAGTTCTTC. It codes for CATSDLPSGGRDEQFF.

The chain is built from TRBV19 and TRBJ2-1; 7 nucleotides line up with TRBD2. The CDR3 contains 18 residues. The V segment lost 5 bases and the J segment 0 bases; nucleotides outside the gene matches: 13. In germline, CDR1 is LNHDA, CDR2 SQIVND (reference sequence). CDR3 DNA: TGTGCCAGTAGTGTTACCCCCCTAGCGGAGGGCTCCTACAATGAGCAGTTCTTC. Protein product: CASSVTPLAEGSYNEQFF.

The genes are TRBV24-1 and TRBJ2-5, with 9 bases matching TRBD2. Germline lookup yields CDR1 KGHDR and CDR2 SFDVKD. The V segment lost 5 bases and the J segment 4 bases; nucleotides outside the gene matches: 4. The CDR3 has 14 residues. CDR3 residues: CATSVAGELETQYF. DNA of the CDR3: TGTGCCACCAGTGTAGCGGGAGAGCTAGAGACCCAGTACTTC.

The CDR3 loop reads CASGFGTSGGAPGELFF. In nucleotides, the CDR3 is TGTGCTAGTGGCTTCGGGACTAGCGGGGGGGCCCCCGGGGAGCTGTTTTTT. This chain links TRBV12-5 with TRBJ2-2; 16 positions agree with TRBD2. The length of the CDR3 is 17 residues. Trimming cost V 6 bases and J 6 bases; bases outside gene matches: 7. Germline V gene lookup returns CDR1 LGHNT and CDR2 FRNRAP.

This chain connects TRBV9 to TRBJ2-3, with TRBD2 matching over 9 bases. With 5 bases clipped from V and 1 base from J, the junction kept 2 bases outside the gene matches. Germline loops: CDR1 SGDLS, CDR2 YYNGEE. The CDR3 runs to 14 residues. This CDR3 reads CASSRTSGTDTQYF. The CDR3 DNA follows: TGTGCCAGCAGTCGGACTAGCGGCACAGATACGCAGTATTTT.

This chain uses TRBV30 with TRBJ2-7, with 9 positions matching TRBD1. The trim removed 5 bases at V and 0 bases at J, leaving 5 bases unmatched. The CDR3 runs 14 residues. CDR1 is GTSNPN, CDR2 SVGIG, per germline (reference sequence). The CDR3 nucleotides read TGTGCCTGGCAACCGGGACAGGGCTCCTACGAGCAGTACTTC. Amino acid sequence: CAWQPGQGSYEQYF.

The V call is TRBV9, the J call TRBJ2-5, with a weak D call TRBD1 (6 bases). The length of the CDR3 is 16 residues. Germline CDR1 is SGDLS and CDR2 is YYNGEE. Trimming removed 0 bases at V and 5 bases at J, with 17 bases between. The DNA of the CDR3 is TGTGCCAGCAGCGTAGAGGGGGTCGGGTGGTTTGAGACCCAGTACTTC. This gives the protein CASSVEGVGWFETQYF.